This T cell receptor beta chain was captured in a study of CD8 T cells in ankylosing spondylitis. Findings of the study overall: Disease-associated clones were reportedly significantly overrepresented in matched ankylosing spondylitis synovial fluid. What seemed typical of ankylosing spondylitis blood was a TCR beta motif built from about 8 highly homologous variants.

In making TCR beta libraries, quantitative 5'-RACE with molecular barcodes was used. TCRdb used MiXCR to reprocess the 5' RACE reads, holding one entry per CDR3 protein. Of more than 250,000 distinct CDR3 sequences in the sample, less than 10% are singletons; the top ten hold 13% to 15%. This clonotype has only a few counts. As yet, its antigen is unknown. The V end lost 2 bases, the J end lost 6 bases, and 14 bases lay between the germline ends. The CDR3 is 14 residues long. The source of this sequence is a male donor with ankylosing spondylitis. The chain combines TRBV12-3 or TRBV12-4 with TRBJ2-7, with D possibly matching TRBD2 (6 bases). The source material was blood, either unsorted or a sorted T cell fraction (not recorded which). The CDR3 DNA is TGTGCCAGCAGTTTACAGGGCGGGACGGCCGAGCAGTACTTC. It translates to CASSLQGGTAEQYF.